These 20 T cell receptor beta chains came from one sample sequenced in a study of read filtering for tumor transcriptome and immune sequencing. The library was built from about 400 ng RNA with molecular barcoded adaptors for alpha/delta and beta/gamma chains. Each CDR3 protein is one row after TCRdb ran MiXCR on the reads. The table shows around 140,000 distinct CDR3 sequences, with about 13% occurring only once. Sequenced input: a population of CD138-negative cells sorted from bone marrow. The receptor set was obtained from a donor at least 40 years old with multiple myeloma.

The chain combines TRBV7-9 with TRBJ2-5; 10 bases align to TRBD2. The CDR3 has 15 amino acids. V lost 6 bases, J lost 4 bases, and 8 bases stayed unmatched. Germline loops: CDR1 SEHNR, CDR2 FQNEAQ (reference sequence). CDR3 loop: CASSRGLAEGETQYF. DNA of the CDR3: TGTGCCAGCAGTCGAGGACTAGCGGAGGGAGAGACCCAGTACTTC. The whole variable domain, filled in from reference TRBV7-9 and TRBJ2-5, reads DTGVSQNPRHKITKRGQNVTFRCDPISEHNRLYWYRQTLGQGPEFLTYFQNEAQLEKSRLLSDRFSAERPKGSFSTLEIQRTEQGDSAMYLCASSRGLAEGETQYFGPGTRLLVL.

This clonotype was observed at least ten times. The V gene is TRBV20-1, the J gene TRBJ1-2; no reliable D call. The CDR3 is made up of 12 amino acids. The germline V and J ends were trimmed by 3 bases and 2 bases, with 7 bases remaining between them. The germline V gene encodes CDR1 DFQATT and CDR2 SNEGSKA (reference sequence). CDR3 region: CSASSRNYGYTF. CDR3 sequence (DNA): TGCAGTGCTAGTTCCCGGAACTATGGCTACACCTTC.

CDR3 in DNA: TGCAGCGTTGAGCGGAACTCTGGGGCCAACGTCCTGACTTTC. Its protein is CSVERNSGANVLTF. This chain uses TRBV29-1 with TRBJ2-6, with no clear D. The germline V gene has CDR1 SQVTM and CDR2 ANQGSEA. Trimming took off 3 bases at V and 0 bases at J, with 6 bases between the two ends. The CDR3 has 14 amino acids. Together with reference TRBV29-1 and TRBJ2-6, the CDR3 gives the full variable domain: SAVISQKPSRDICQRGTSLTIQCQVDSQVTMMFWYRQQPGQSLTLIATANQGSEATYESGFVIDKFPISRPNLTFSTLTVSNMSPEDSSIYLCSVERNSGANVLTFGAGSRLTVL.

This clonotype was detected many times. This chain uses TRBV12-3 or TRBV12-4 with TRBJ1-5; no reliable D call. The CDR3 extends over 13 amino acids. V shed 1 base and J shed 0 bases, with 1 base lying between them. CDR3 DNA sequence: TGTGCCAGCAGTTTAGATAGCAATCAGCCCCAGCATTTT. The encoded protein is CASSLDSNQPQHF.

In this sample, this clonotype turned up many times. The chain employs TRBV6-5 and TRBJ1-4, with 7 bases that match TRBD1. V shed 6 bases and J 8 bases; nucleotides not matched to a gene: 15. The CDR3 consists of 16 residues. The germline CDR1 and CDR2 sequences are MNHEY and SVGAGI. The CDR3 nucleotides are TGTGCCAGCAGCCATTTGAAGGGGGCAGCTGACGAAAAACTGTTTTTT. Its translation is CASSHLKGAADEKLFF.

This clonotype was recorded at least ten times. The chain recombines TRBV6-2 or TRBV6-3 with TRBJ2-1; D is undetermined. The V gene lost 4 bases and the J gene lost 4 bases, with 8 bases spanning the gap. The CDR3 length is 13 residues. In germline, CDR1 is MNHEY, CDR2 SVGEGT. Written as DNA, the CDR3 is TGTGCCAGCAGTTTTGGATTTTACAATGAGCAGTTCTTC. This gives the protein CASSFGFYNEQFF.

The sample holds a few counts of this clonotype. A much larger clone lies a single base off, so this may be a read error. This chain uses TRBV3-1 with TRBJ2-1, with TRBD1 as a possible D gene (5 bases). Looked up from germline, CDR1 is LGHDT and CDR2 is YNNKEL (reference sequence). This CDR3 has 14 amino acids. The CDR3 is CASSQDLGVRELFF. CDR3 nucleotide sequence: TGTGCCAGCAGCCAAGATTTAGGGGTTCGTGAGCTGTTCTTC.

This clonotype has a handful of counts. The gene calls are TRBV18 and TRBJ2-7; the D gene is possibly TRBD2 (5 bases). Germline CDR1 and CDR2: KGHSH and LQKENI. Trimming removed 6 bases at V and 4 bases at J, with 13 bases between. This CDR3 is 13 amino acids long. The CDR3 DNA is TGTGCCAGCTCCCGGACTGGGCGGTACGAGCAGTACTTC. It specifies CASSRTGRYEQYF.

There are many counts of this clonotype. The V and J genes are TRBV6-1 and TRBJ2-3, with TRBD2 matching 12 bases. The CDR3 is 16 amino acids. The ends lost 5 bases at V and 4 bases at J; junction bases unmatched: 7. The germline V gene encodes CDR1 MNHNS and CDR2 SASEGT. This CDR3 reads CASSSTTSGSADTQYF. The CDR3 nucleotides read TGTGCCAGCAGTTCTACGACTAGCGGGAGTGCAGATACGCAGTATTTT.

Comment on this clonotype: Since a much larger clone is just one base distant, this may be a read error. CDR3 bases: TGCAGTGCTCGACGAGCCCACGAGCAGTACTTC. Amino acids: CSARRAHEQYF. This sequence joins TRBV20-1 and TRBJ2-7; D is unresolved. This CDR3 region has 11 residues. The germline CDR1 and CDR2 sequences are DFQATT and SNEGSKA (reference sequence). V lost 5 bases and J 5 bases, leaving 10 bases between the germline ends.

This clonotype appeared many times. This rearrangement joins TRBV7-7 to TRBJ2-7; no clear D. V was clipped by 5 bases and J by 3 bases, with 14 bases between them. CDR1 SSHAT and CDR2 FNYEAQ come from the germline V gene (reference sequence). The CDR3 contains 14 residues. CDR3 sequence: CASSRHLSDYEQYF. CDR3 DNA: TGTGCCAGCAGCCGACACTTAAGCGACTACGAGCAGTACTTC.

This clonotype was observed a handful of times. Written as DNA, the CDR3 is TGTGCCAGCTTTAGGGTGAACACTGAAGCTTTCTTT. Translated, it gives CASFRVNTEAFF. The chain has TRBV7-8 and TRBJ1-1, with no clear D. The germline gives CDR1 SGHVS, CDR2 FQNEAQ. The V end was cut by 8 bases, the J end by 0 bases, with 7 bases between. CDR3 length equals 12 residues.

There are many counts of this clonotype. This chain connects TRBV20-1 to TRBJ2-3; 14 bases are a match to TRBD2. Germline V gene lookup returns CDR1 DFQATT and CDR2 SNEGSKA (reference sequence). Trimming at V came to 6 bases and at J to 3 bases, leaving 2 bases not matched to a gene. The CDR3 covers 14 residues. The CDR3 DNA reads as TGCAGTGCGGGGACTAGCGGGAGAACAGATACGCAGTATTTT. Translation: CSAGTSGRTDTQYF.

This clonotype showed up many times. This chain connects TRBV18 to TRBJ2-5; 9 positions match TRBD2. V gave up 3 bases and J gave up 5 bases; unmatched junction bases: 7. From germline, CDR1 is KGHSH and CDR2 LQKENI. This CDR3 contains 15 residues. CDR3 sequence: CASSPLSGSSETQYF. The DNA of the CDR3 is TGTGCCAGCTCACCTCTTAGCGGGAGCTCGGAGACCCAGTACTTC.

This clonotype was seen ten or more times. The rearrangement links TRBV6-6 to TRBJ2-2; 8 bases are a match to TRBD1. The CDR3 is 14 residues long. The V gene end was trimmed by 6 bases and the J gene end by 8 bases; junction bases not matched to a gene: 8. Per germline, CDR1 MNHNY and CDR2 SVGAGI (reference sequence). In DNA, the CDR3 is TGTGCCAGCAGCTCCGACAGGGGTACGGGGGAGCTGTTTTTT. Translating it yields CASSSDRGTGELFF.

This clonotype was counted ten times or more. CDR3 sequence: CSAGPRRGVNTEAFF. The CDR3 nucleotides read TGCAGTGCTGGACCCCGGAGGGGAGTAAACACTGAAGCTTTCTTT. This chain joins TRBV20-1 and TRBJ1-1; weak D call: TRBD1 (5 bases). The ends were cut back, 5 bases at V and 2 bases at J, with 18 bases in the middle. Germline V gene data show CDR1 as DFQATT and CDR2 as SNEGSKA (reference sequence). The CDR3 has 15 residues.

This chain links TRBV29-1 with TRBJ2-7; 12 positions agree with TRBD1. The CDR3 length is 14 residues. Per the germline V gene, CDR1 is SQVTM and CDR2 is ANQGSEA. The CDR3 DNA reads as TGCACCGCTATCTTCGGGGACAGGGGGCTTGAGCAGTACTTC. Translating gives CTAIFGDRGLEQYF.

This clonotype showed up many times. This rearrangement joins TRBV12-3 or TRBV12-4 to TRBJ2-1; 7 bases agree with TRBD2. The V and J ends lost 6 bases and 1 base, in that order; junction bases with no gene match: 6. CDR3 length: 15 amino acids. CDR3 nucleotides: TGTGCCAGCAGATATACGGGAGGATCCTACAATGAGCAGTTCTTC. Translation gives CASRYTGGSYNEQFF.

This clonotype was detected ten times or more. The V call is TRBV12-5, the J call TRBJ2-1, with D perhaps matching TRBD2 (6 bases). Deletions cut 0 bases from V and 2 bases from J, with 20 bases between. Germline values: CDR1 LGHNT, CDR2 FRNRAP. This CDR3 contains 19 residues. The CDR3 sequence: CASGLVKLAGRGAYNEQFF. CDR3 nucleotide sequence: TGTGCTAGTGGTTTGGTGAAGCTAGCCGGGAGAGGGGCCTACAATGAGCAGTTCTTC.

This clonotype was counted ten times or more. The rearrangement joins TRBV7-9 to TRBJ1-4, with 9 bases fitting TRBD1. The trim removed 1 base at V and 8 bases at J, leaving 5 bases unmatched. Looked up from germline, CDR1 is SEHNR and CDR2 is FQNEAQ (reference sequence). The CDR3 has 15 amino acids. CDR3 DNA: TGTGCCAGCAGCTTAGAGGGACAGGGAGGCGAAAAACTGTTTTTT. This encodes CASSLEGQGGEKLFF.